This T cell receptor beta chain stems from a study of early T cells in non-severe SARS-CoV-2 infection. Study-wide background: Alpha and beta chains were unpaired, from unsorted whole-blood bulk RNA.

Attached unique molecular identifiers marked individual cDNA molecules. TCRdb called the 5' RACE reads again in MiXCR, with one record for every CDR3 protein. The sample includes about 28,000 distinct CDR3 sequences, about 5% seen only once; the top ten take approximately 2.4%. General study points: VDJdb-based matching was biased toward anti-spike CD8 responses and missed private and CD4 specificities.

This clonotype was seen repeatedly, ten times or more. Its antigen remains unknown. Germline lookup yields CDR1 SGHRS and CDR2 YFSETQ. CDR3 length: 16 amino acids. The V gene lost 1 base and the J gene lost 0 bases, with 11 bases spanning the gap. The TCR was taken from an adult who was a healthcare worker with PCR-confirmed SARS-CoV-2 infection or an uninfected control (not recorded which). Sequenced sample: whole blood. The chain recombines TRBV5-1 with TRBJ1-3; D is ambiguous. In nucleotides, the CDR3 is TGCGCCAGCAGCTTGAATGGAGTGTCCTCTGGAAACACCATATATTTT. Translation: CASSLNGVSSGNTIYF.